What follows are 8 T cell receptor beta chains derived from one specimen sequenced in a study of CD8+CD57+ T cells in acquired aplastic anemia. The template for TCR beta VDJ and CDR3 sequence profiling was genomic DNA. TCRdb recomputed calls from the reads with MiXCR, one row per CDR3 protein. The table lists approximately 130,000 distinct CDR3 sequences, almost 40% of them singletons, with about 3% in the top ten. Those patients picked for sequencing had displayed CD8+CD57+ cell expansion on flow cytometry. The specimen sequenced was sorted CD4+, CD8+, or CD8+CD57+ T cells (not recorded which) from PBMCs. These receptors originate from a human donor with aplastic anemia.

This clonotype was recorded many times. The chain joins TRBV7-9 to TRBJ2-3, with 9 bases matching TRBD1. Germline V gene lookup returns CDR1 SEHNR and CDR2 FQNEAQ (reference sequence). The ends lost 5 bases at V and 1 base at J; junction bases unmatched: 1. The CDR3 covers 14 residues. The CDR3 region has the DNA TGTGCCAGCAGCCGGACAGGGGGCACAGATACGCAGTATTTT. This gives the protein CASSRTGGTDTQYF.

This rearrangement joins TRBV19 to TRBJ2-7, with D possibly TRBD2 on 5 matching bases. V was shortened by 5 bases and J by 4 bases, with 12 bases between the two germline ends. The CDR3 spans 13 residues. From germline, CDR1 is LNHDA and CDR2 SQIVND (reference sequence). The CDR3 bases are TGTGCCAGTAGTCCCGGGAACCCTTACGAGCAGTACTTC. Translating gives CASSPGNPYEQYF.

This clonotype showed up just a few times. A read error may explain this, as a much larger clone is one base away. The chain is built from TRBV20-1 and TRBJ1-1; D perhaps matches TRBD1 (5 bases). The CDR3 is 16 residues long. Germline V CDR1 and CDR2: DFQATT, SNEGSKA (reference sequence). The CDR3 here is CSTRLSRRKGITEAFF. The CDR3 DNA reads TGCAGTACTAGACTCTCTCGTAGGAAGGGGATCACTGAAGCTTTCTTT.

In this sample, this clonotype turned up many times. The chain couples TRBV29-1 to TRBJ1-2; D call uncertain. This CDR3 is built from 12 residues. In germline, CDR1 is SQVTM, CDR2 ANQGSEA. V shed 0 bases and J shed 8 bases, with 10 bases lying between them. The CDR3 nucleotides read TGCAGCGTTGAAGAAGCCCTGCGAGGCTACACCTTC. Translated: CSVEEALRGYTF.

V and J are TRBV10-3 and TRBJ1-5; D is ambiguous. Germline CDR1 and CDR2: ENHRY and SYGVKD. The V gene lost 3 bases and the J gene lost 11 bases, with 14 bases spanning the gap. This CDR3 region has 13 residues. The CDR3: CAISESTEETQHF. The CDR3 bases are TGTGCCATCAGTGAATCGACGGAAGAGACCCAGCATTTT.

There are many counts of this clonotype. CDR3 loop: CASSVRAGGLLNTEAFF. The CDR3 coding sequence is TGTGCCAGCAGTGTAAGGGCAGGGGGCCTACTGAACACTGAAGCTTTCTTT. The J gene is TRBJ1-1, the V gene TRBV6-1; 8 positions match TRBD1. Trimming took 4 bases from V and 0 from J; bases not matched to a gene: 10. Germline V gene lookup returns CDR1 MNHNS and CDR2 SASEGT. This CDR3 has 17 amino acids.

The chain recombines TRBV7-2 with TRBJ1-1; the match to TRBD1 covers 10 bases. This CDR3 spans 15 amino acids. CDR1 and CDR2 from the germline V gene are SGHTA and FQGNSA. The ends lost 5 bases at V and 4 bases at J; junction bases unmatched: 7. In DNA form, the CDR3 reads TGTGCCAGCAGCCCCTCGACAGGGGGCATCACTGAAGCTTTCTTT. Translating it yields CASSPSTGGITEAFF.

The rearrangement uses TRBV3-1 and TRBJ2-3; 11 bases map to TRBD2. Germline V CDR1 and CDR2: LGHDT, YNNKEL (reference sequence). CDR3 length: 15 residues. J gave up 5 bases and V 4 bases, and 5 bases lay outside the gene matches. The CDR3 loop is CASSLRTSGLDTQYF. Written as DNA, the CDR3 is TGTGCCAGCAGCCTACGGACTAGCGGGTTAGATACGCAGTATTTT.